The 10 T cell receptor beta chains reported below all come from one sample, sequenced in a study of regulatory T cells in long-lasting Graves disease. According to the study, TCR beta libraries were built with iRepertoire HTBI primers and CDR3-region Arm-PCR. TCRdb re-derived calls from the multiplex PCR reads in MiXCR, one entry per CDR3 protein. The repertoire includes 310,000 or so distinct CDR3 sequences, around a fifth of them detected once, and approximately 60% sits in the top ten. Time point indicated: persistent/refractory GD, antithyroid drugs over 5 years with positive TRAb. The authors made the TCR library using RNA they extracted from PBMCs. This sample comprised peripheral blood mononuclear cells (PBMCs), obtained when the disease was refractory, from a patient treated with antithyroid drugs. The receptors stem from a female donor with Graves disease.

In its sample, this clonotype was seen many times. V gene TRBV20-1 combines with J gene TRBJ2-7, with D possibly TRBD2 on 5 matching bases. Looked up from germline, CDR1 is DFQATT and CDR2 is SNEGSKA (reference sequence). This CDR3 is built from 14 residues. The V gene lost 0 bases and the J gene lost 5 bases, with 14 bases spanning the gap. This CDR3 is CSARDGRGQDEQYF. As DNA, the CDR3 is TGCAGTGCTAGAGACGGACGCGGGCAGGACGAGCAGTACTTC.

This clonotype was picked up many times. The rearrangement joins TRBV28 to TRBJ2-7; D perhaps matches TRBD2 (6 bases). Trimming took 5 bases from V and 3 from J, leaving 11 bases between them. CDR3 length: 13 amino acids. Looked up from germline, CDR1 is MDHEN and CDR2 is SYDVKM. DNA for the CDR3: TGTGCCAGCAGTCTCGGGACTTTCTACGAGCAGTACTTC. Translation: CASSLGTFYEQYF. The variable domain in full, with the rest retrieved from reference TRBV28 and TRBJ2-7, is DVKVTQSSRYLVKRTGEKVFLECVQDMDHENMFWYRQDPGLGLRLIYFSYDVKMKEKGDIPEGYSVSREKKERFSLILESASTNQTSMYLCASSLGTFYEQYFGPGTRLTVT.

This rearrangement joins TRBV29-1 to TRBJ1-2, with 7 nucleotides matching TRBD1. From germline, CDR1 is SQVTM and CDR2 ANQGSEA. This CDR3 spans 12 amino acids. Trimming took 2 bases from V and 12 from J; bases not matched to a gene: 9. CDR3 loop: CSVELRGRSDTF. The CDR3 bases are TGCAGCGTTGAATTGAGGGGGCGCTCGGACACCTTC.

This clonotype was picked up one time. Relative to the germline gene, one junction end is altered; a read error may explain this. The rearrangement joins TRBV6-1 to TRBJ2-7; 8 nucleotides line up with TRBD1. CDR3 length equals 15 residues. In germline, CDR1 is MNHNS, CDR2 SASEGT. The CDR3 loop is CASSEAQGASYEQCF. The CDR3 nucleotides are TGTGCCAGCAGTGAAGCCCAGGGGGCTAGCTACGAGCAGTGCTTC.

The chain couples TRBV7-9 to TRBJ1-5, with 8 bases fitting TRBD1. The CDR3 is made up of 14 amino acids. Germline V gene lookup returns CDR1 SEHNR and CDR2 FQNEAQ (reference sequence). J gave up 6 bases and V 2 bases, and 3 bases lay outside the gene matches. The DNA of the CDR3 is TGTGCCAGCAGCTTATTGGGGACAGGTCAGCCCCAGCATTTT. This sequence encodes CASSLLGTGQPQHF.

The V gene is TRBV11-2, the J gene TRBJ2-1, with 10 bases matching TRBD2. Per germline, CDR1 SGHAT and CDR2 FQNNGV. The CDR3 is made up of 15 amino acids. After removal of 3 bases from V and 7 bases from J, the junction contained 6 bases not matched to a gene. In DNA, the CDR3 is TGTGCCAGCAGCTTTACTAGCGGGATTCCAAATGAGCAGTTCTTC. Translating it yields CASSFTSGIPNEQFF.

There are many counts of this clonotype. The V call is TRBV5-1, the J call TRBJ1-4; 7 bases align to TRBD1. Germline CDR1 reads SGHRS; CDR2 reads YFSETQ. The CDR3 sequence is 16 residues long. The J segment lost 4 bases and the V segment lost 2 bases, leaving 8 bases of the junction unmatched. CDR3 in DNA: TGCGCCAGCAGCTTCGGCTCCAGGGGGTATAATGAAAAACTGTTTTTT. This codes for CASSFGSRGYNEKLFF.

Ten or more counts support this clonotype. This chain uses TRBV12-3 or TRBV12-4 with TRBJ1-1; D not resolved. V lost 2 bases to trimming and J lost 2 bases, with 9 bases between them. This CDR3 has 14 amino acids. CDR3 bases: TGTGCCAGCAGTTTATATCAGGTCAACACTGAAGCTTTCTTT. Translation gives CASSLYQVNTEAFF.

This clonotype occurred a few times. The CDR3 sequence: CASSLIAPRLVGEARSYNEQFF. The CDR3, as DNA: TGTGCCAGCAGCCTAATAGCCCCCCGACTAGTGGGAGAGGCAAGGTCCTACAATGAGCAGTTCTTC. The V and J genes are TRBV28 and TRBJ2-1, with D maybe TRBD2 (6 bases). The CDR3 spans 22 residues. V gave up 6 bases and J gave up 1 base, with 34 bases separating them. Germline lookup yields CDR1 MDHEN and CDR2 SYDVKM. Looking up the rest from reference TRBV28 and TRBJ2-1 gives the full variable domain: DVKVTQSSRYLVKRTGEKVFLECVQDMDHENMFWYRQDPGLGLRLIYFSYDVKMKEKGDIPEGYSVSREKKERFSLILESASTNQTSMYLCASSLIAPRLVGEARSYNEQFFGPGTRLTVL.

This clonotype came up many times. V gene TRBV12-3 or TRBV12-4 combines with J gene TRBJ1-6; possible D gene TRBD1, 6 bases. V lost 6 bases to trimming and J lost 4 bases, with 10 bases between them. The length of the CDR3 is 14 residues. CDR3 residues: CASSSGQYNSPLHF. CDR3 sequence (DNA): TGTGCCAGCAGCTCCGGACAGTATAATTCACCCCTCCACTTT.